This T cell receptor beta chain comes out of a study of blood T cell repertoires in COVID-19. As for the study in general: Both acute and convalescent COVID-19 samples were obtained from the United States, Italy and Spain. PBMCs, B-cell-depleted T cells, or T cells provided the cDNA or gDNA that made up the material.

TCRdb keeps only in-frame clones here, not all; method: immunoSEQ multiplex PCR. The data hold about 280,000 clones, with roughly 86% observed a single time. Per germline, CDR1 MNHEY and CDR2 SVGEGT. CDR3 length equals 14 residues. The ends were cut back, 1 base at V and 1 base at J, with 4 bases in the middle. The receptor was isolated from a woman aged 30 to 39 who had recovered from COVID-19. The chain carries TRBV6-2 or TRBV6-3 and TRBJ2-2; no clear D gene. Sequencing was performed on peripheral blood. CDR3 sequence reads: CASSYYKNTGELFF. Here the CDR3 DNA reads TGTGCCAGCAGTTACTACAAGAACACCGGGGAGCTGTTTTTT.